One sample yielded the 7 T cell receptor beta chains listed below, sequenced in a study of cytomegalovirus exposure and HLA in healthy donors. It was with 60 Vbeta and 13 Jbeta primers that the PCR ran. The protocol was immunoSEQ multiplex PCR, while the TCRdb copy is restricted to in-frame clones and leaves out a portion. The sample consists of roughly 88,000 clones, less than 85% of them appearing once. Sequenced sample: PBMCs. Receptor source: a man younger than 40 in good health and CMV-seropositive.

The chain carries TRBV6-1 and TRBJ2-3; D might be TRBD1 (6 bases). V was trimmed by 2 bases and J by 7 bases, leaving 25 bases between them. The CDR3 consists of 18 residues. Germline loops: CDR1 MNHNS, CDR2 SASEGT. The CDR3 is CASSEQATGQGIRNTQYF. CDR3 coding DNA: TGTGCCAGCAGTGAACAAGCCACAGGGCAGGGCATAAGGAATACGCAGTATTTT.

The chain has TRBV11-1 and TRBJ2-7; D is undetermined. Germline V gene data show CDR1 as SGHAT and CDR2 as FQDESV (reference sequence). The CDR3 is 14 amino acids. V dropped 1 base and J dropped 0 bases, with 7 bases sitting between them. CDR3 sequence (DNA): TGTGCCAGCAGCTTAGGTCCTAGCTCCTACGAGCAGTACTTC. This codes for CASSLGPSSYEQYF.

This clone appeared a single time. The chain combines TRBV2 with TRBJ1-5; D perhaps matches TRBD1 (6 bases). Germline values: CDR1 SNHLY, CDR2 FYNNEI. This CDR3 comprises 15 residues. V shed 4 bases and J shed 3 bases, with 13 bases lying between them. Here the CDR3 reads CASSVGGANNQPQHF. CDR3 nucleotide sequence: TGTGCCAGCAGTGTTGGGGGCGCCAACAATCAGCCCCAGCATTTT.

This sequence joins TRBV19 and TRBJ1-6; possibly TRBD1 for D (5 bases). Trimming took 7 bases from V and 7 from J, leaving 11 bases between them. CDR1 is LNHDA and CDR2 is SQIVND in the germline V gene (reference sequence). The CDR3 runs 13 residues. The CDR3, as DNA: TGTGCCAGTAAGGAGACAGCGAATTCACCCCTCCACTTT. Amino acid sequence: CASKETANSPLHF.

CDR3 sequence: CASSLEGKGSEAFF. DNA of the CDR3: TGTGCCAGCAGCTTGGAGGGGAAGGGTTCTGAAGCTTTCTTT. The J gene is TRBJ1-1, the V gene TRBV7-9, with a weak D call TRBD1 (5 bases). Germline V CDR1 and CDR2: SEHNR, FQNEAQ (reference sequence). This CDR3 is 14 amino acids long. V shed 3 bases and J shed 6 bases, with 14 bases lying between them. The full variable domain, its missing parts supplied by reference TRBV7-9 and TRBJ1-1, is DTGVSQNPRHKITKRGQNVTFRCDPISEHNRLYWYRQTLGQGPEFLTYFQNEAQLEKSRLLSDRFSAERPKGSFSTLEIQRTEQGDSAMYLCASSLEGKGSEAFFGQGTRLTVV.

This chain connects TRBV9 to TRBJ1-5; 7 nucleotides line up with TRBD1. V was clipped by 3 bases and J by 8 bases; unmatched bases: 8. The CDR3 has 14 residues. From germline, CDR1 is SGDLS and CDR2 YYNGEE. The CDR3 region has the DNA TGTGCCAGCAGCGCGGGGACAGATAAGGAGCCCCAGCATTTT. Its protein is CASSAGTDKEPQHF.

This chain links TRBV5-5 with TRBJ1-5, with no clear D. The V end lost 2 bases, the J end lost 0 bases, and 12 bases lay between the germline ends. Germline CDR1 is SGHKS and CDR2 is YYEKEE (reference sequence). The CDR3 runs to 16 residues. This CDR3 reads CASSFFQVTSNQPQHF. The CDR3 DNA sequence: TGTGCCAGCAGCTTTTTTCAGGTCACTAGCAATCAGCCCCAGCATTTT.